This TCR beta chain stems from a study of blood T cell repertoires in COVID-19. On the study more broadly: The origin of the acute and convalescent COVID-19 samples was the United States, Italy and Spain. The analysed material was cDNA or gDNA that came from T cells, B-cell-depleted T cells, or PBMCs.

Original data processing: Amplification with reference gene primers provided the estimates of nucleated cell counts. The assay was immunoSEQ multiplex PCR, and TCRdb's table has in-frame clones only and misses some. V and J calls plus clone size are reproduced from that table; the DNA served to infer D and trimming. The sample lists 130,000 to 150,000 clones; 80% were seen once. The CDR3 has 14 residues. Germline loops: CDR1 SGHRS, CDR2 YFSETQ. The ends were cut back, 0 bases at V and 6 bases at J, with 12 bases in the middle. The chain employs TRBV5-1 and TRBJ1-2, with TRBD1 as a possible D gene (6 bases). The receptor was isolated from a woman aged 50 to 65 with acute or convalescent COVID-19. The sequenced sample was peripheral blood. CDR3 DNA sequence: TGCGCCAGCAGCTTGGAGGGGGGGCAGAATGGCTACACCTTC. Protein: CASSLEGGQNGYTF.